This T cell receptor beta chain appears in the sequencing data of a study of blood T cell repertoires in COVID-19. As for the study in general: COVID-19 samples from acute and convalescent phases originated in the United States, Italy and Spain. T cells, B-cell-depleted T cells, or PBMCs provided the cDNA or gDNA that served as material.

The J segment lost 4 bases and the V segment lost 5 bases, leaving 4 bases of the junction unmatched. This CDR3 contains 14 residues. CDR1 LNHDA and CDR2 SQIVND come from the germline V gene (reference sequence). In the original processing: The assay estimated nucleated cells by amplifying reference gene primers. Profiling relied on immunoSEQ multiplex PCR, and the TCRdb table lists in-frame clones only, not all of them. The D gene and trimming were derived from the DNA, and the V and J assignments and clone size from that table. This table holds 190,000 or so clones, approximately 87% found once. Sequencing was carried out using peripheral blood. This TCR was recovered from a man between 35 and 55 years old with active or convalescent COVID-19. V and J are TRBV19 and TRBJ2-5; 10 nucleotides agree with TRBD1. The DNA for the CDR3 is TGTGCCAGTAGTGCCGACAGGGGGCGAGAGACCCAGTACTTC. Translation gives CASSADRGRETQYF.